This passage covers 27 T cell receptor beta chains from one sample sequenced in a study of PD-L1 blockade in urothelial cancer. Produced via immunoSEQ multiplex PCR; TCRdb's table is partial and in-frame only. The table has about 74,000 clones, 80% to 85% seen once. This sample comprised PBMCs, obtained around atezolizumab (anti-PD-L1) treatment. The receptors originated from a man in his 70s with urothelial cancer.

CDR3 nucleotides: TGTGCCAGCAGGTCAGGGGACGGCGAGCAGTACTTC. This encodes CASRSGDGEQYF. The rearrangement joins TRBV28 to TRBJ2-7, with D perhaps matching TRBD1 (6 bases). The V end lost 6 bases, the J end lost 6 bases, and 12 bases lay between the germline ends. CDR3 length equals 12 residues. Germline V gene data show CDR1 as MDHEN and CDR2 as SYDVKM.

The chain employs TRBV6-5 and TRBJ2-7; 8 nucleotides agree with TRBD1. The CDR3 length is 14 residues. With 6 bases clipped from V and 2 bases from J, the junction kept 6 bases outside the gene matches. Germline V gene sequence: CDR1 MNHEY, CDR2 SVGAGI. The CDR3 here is CASSLTGGTYEQYF. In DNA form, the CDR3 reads TGTGCCAGCAGCTTAACAGGGGGAACCTACGAGCAGTACTTC.

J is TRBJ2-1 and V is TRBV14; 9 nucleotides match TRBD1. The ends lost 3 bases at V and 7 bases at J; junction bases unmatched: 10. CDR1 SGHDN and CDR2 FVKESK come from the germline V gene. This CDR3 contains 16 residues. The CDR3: CASSHRHGTGKNEQFF. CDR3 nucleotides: TGTGCCAGCAGCCACCGGCATGGGACAGGGAAGAATGAGCAGTTCTTC.

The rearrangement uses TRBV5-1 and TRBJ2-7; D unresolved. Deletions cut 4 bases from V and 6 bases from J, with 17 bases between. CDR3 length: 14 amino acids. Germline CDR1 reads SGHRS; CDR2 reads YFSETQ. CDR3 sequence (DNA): TGCGCCAGCAGCCCCACCGATCAGTCCGTCGAGCAGTACTTC. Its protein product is CASSPTDQSVEQYF.

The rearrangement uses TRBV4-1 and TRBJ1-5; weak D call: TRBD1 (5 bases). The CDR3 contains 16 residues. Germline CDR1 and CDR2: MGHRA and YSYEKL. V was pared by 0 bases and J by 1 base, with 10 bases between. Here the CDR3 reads CASSQDLGGSNQPQHF. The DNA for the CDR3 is TGCGCCAGCAGCCAAGATTTGGGGGGAAGCAATCAGCCCCAGCATTTT.

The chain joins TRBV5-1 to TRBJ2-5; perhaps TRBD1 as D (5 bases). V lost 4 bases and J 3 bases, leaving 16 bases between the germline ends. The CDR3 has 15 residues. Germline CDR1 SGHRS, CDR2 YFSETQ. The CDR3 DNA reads TGCGCCAGCAGCGTGACTCCAGGGTTGGAAGAGACCCAGTACTTC. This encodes CASSVTPGLEETQYF. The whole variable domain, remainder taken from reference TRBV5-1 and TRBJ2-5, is KAGVTQTPRYLIKTRGQQVTLSCSPISGHRSVSWYQQTPGQGLQFLFEYFSETQRNKGNFPGRFSGRQFSNSRSEMNVSTLELGDSALYLCASSVTPGLEETQYFGPGTRLLVL.

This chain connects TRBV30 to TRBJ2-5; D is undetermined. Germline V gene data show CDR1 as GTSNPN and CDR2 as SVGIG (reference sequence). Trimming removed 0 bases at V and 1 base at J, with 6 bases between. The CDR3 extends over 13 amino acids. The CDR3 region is CAWSVRRQETQYF. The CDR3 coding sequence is TGTGCCTGGAGTGTGCGGCGCCAAGAGACCCAGTACTTC.

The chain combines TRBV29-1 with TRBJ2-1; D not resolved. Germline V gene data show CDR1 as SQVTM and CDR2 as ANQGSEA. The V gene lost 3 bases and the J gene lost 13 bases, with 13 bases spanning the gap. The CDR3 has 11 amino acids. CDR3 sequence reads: CSVEASEVQFF. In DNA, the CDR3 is TGCAGCGTTGAGGCCAGCGAGGTTCAGTTCTTC.

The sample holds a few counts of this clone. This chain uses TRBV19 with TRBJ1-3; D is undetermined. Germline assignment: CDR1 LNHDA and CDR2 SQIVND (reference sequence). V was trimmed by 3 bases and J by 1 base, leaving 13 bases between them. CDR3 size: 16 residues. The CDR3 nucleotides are TGTGCCAGTAGTATTTACCCAGGTTCTTCTGGAAACACCATATATTTT. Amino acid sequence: CASSIYPGSSGNTIYF.

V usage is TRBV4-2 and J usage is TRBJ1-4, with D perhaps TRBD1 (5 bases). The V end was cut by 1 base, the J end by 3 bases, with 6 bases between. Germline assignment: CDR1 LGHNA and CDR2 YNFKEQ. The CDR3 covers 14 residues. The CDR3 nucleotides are TGTGCCAGCAGCCAAGGACAGTCTAATGAAAAACTGTTTTTT. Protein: CASSQGQSNEKLFF.

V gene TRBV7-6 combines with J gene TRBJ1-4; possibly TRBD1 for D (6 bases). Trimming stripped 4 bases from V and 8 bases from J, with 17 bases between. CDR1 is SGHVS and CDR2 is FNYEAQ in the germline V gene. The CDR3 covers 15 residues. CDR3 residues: CASSSSGASGEKLFF. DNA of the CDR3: TGTGCCAGCAGCTCGTCAGGGGCTTCTGGGGAAAAACTGTTTTTT. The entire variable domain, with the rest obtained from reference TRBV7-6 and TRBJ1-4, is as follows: GAGVSQSPRYKVTKRGQDVALRCDPISGHVSLYWYRQALGQGPEFLTYFNYEAQQDKSGLPNDRFSAERPEGSISTLTIQRTEQRDSAMYRCASSSSGASGEKLFFGSGTQLSVL.

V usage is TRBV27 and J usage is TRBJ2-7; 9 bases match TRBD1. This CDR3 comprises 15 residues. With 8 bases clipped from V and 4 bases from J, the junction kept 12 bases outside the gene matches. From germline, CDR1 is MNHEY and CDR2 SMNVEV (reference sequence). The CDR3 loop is CASSYLGQGFYEQYF. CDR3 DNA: TGTGCCAGCTCTTACCTGGGACAGGGTTTTTACGAGCAGTACTTC.

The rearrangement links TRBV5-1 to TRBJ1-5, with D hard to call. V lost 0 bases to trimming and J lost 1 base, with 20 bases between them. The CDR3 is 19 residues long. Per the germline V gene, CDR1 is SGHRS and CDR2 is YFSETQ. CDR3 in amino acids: CASSLGQFTPRSSNQPQHF. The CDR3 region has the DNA TGCGCCAGCAGCTTGGGGCAATTCACACCCCGTTCCAGCAATCAGCCCCAGCATTTT.

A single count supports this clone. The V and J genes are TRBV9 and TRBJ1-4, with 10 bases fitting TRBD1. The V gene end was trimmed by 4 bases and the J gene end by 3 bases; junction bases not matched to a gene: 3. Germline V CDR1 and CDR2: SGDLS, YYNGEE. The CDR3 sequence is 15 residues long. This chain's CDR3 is CASSSGTGANEKLFF. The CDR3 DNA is TGTGCCAGCAGCTCAGGGACAGGGGCTAATGAAAAACTGTTTTTT.

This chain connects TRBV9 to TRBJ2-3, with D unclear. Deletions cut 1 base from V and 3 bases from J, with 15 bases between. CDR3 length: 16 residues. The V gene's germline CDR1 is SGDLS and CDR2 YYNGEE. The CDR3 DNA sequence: TGTGCCAGCAGCGTATTTGACACATCTCGGACAGATACGCAGTATTTT. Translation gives CASSVFDTSRTDTQYF.

CDR3 sequence: CASSSLAGGSYNEQFF. In DNA form, the CDR3 reads TGCGCCAGCAGCTCTCTAGCGGGGGGTTCCTACAATGAGCAGTTCTTC. V and J are TRBV5-1 and TRBJ2-1, with 11 bases lining up with TRBD2. The length of the CDR3 is 16 residues. V lost 3 bases to trimming and J lost 1 base; unmatched junction nucleotides: 3. Germline CDR1 is SGHRS and CDR2 is YFSETQ.

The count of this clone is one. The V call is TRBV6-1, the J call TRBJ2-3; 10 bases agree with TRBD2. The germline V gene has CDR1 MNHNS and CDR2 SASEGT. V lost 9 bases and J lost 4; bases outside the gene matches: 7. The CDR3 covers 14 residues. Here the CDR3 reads CASSSGGNADTQYF. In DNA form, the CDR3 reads TGTGCCAGTTCTAGCGGGGGTAACGCAGATACGCAGTATTTT.

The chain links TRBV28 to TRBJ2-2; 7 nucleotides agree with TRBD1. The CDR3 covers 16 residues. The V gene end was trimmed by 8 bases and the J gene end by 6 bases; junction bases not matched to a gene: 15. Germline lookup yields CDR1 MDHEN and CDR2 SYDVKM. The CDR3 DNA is TGTGCCAGCTTTAATTCACAGGGGATAAAGGCCGGGGAGCTGTTTTTT. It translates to CASFNSQGIKAGELFF.

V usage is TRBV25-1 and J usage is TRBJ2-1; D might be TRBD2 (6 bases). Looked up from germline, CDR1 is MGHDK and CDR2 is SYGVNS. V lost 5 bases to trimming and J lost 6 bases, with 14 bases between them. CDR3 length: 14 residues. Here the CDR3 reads CASSKPGGANEQFF. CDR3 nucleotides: TGTGCCAGCAGTAAGCCGGGCGGGGCCAATGAGCAGTTCTTC. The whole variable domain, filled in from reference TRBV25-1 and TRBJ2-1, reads EADIYQTPRYLVIGTGKKITLECSQTMGHDKMYWYQQDPGMELHLIHYSYGVNSTEKGDLSSESTVSRIRTEHFPLTLESARPSHTSQYLCASSKPGGANEQFFGPGTRLTVL.

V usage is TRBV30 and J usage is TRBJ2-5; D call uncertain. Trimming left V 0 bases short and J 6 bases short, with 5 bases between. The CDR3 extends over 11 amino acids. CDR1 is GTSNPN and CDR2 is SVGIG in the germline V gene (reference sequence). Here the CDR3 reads CAWSVTQTQYF. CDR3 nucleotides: TGTGCCTGGAGTGTAACTCAGACCCAGTACTTC.

The CDR3 DNA reads as TGCGCCAGCAGCTTGGTCGGAACTTACGGGACAGGGGGCGGGCAGACTAATGAAAAACTGTTTTTT. Residues: CASSLVGTYGTGGGQTNEKLFF. The rearrangement uses TRBV5-1 and TRBJ1-4; 12 nucleotides match TRBD1. CDR1 SGHRS and CDR2 YFSETQ come from the germline V gene. The length of the CDR3 is 22 residues. J lost 2 bases, V lost 0 bases, and 17 bases had no gene match.

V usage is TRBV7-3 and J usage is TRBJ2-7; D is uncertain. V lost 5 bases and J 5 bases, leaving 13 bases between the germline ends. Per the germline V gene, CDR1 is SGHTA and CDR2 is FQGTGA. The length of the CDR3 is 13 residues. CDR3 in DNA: TGTGCCAGCAGCCTTACATATCGGGACGAGCAGTACTTC. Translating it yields CASSLTYRDEQYF.

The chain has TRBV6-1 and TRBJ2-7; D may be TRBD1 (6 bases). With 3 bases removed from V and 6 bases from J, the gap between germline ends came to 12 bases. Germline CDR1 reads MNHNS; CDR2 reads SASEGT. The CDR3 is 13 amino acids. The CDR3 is CASSDVRGSEQYF. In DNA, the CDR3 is TGTGCCAGCAGTGACGTAAGGGGGAGCGAGCAGTACTTC.

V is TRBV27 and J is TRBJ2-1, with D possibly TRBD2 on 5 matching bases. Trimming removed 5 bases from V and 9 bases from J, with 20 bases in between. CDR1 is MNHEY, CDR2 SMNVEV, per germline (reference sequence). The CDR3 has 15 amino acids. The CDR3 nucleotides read TGTGCCAGCAGTAGAGTGGCGCGGGCCCTCTTTGAGCAGTTCTTC. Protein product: CASSRVARALFEQFF.

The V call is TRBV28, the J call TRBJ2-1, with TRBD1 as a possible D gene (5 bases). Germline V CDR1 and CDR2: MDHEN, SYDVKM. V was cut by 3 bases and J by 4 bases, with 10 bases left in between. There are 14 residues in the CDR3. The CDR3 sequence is CASSLGKGYNEQFF. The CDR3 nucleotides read TGTGCCAGCAGTTTGGGGAAGGGGTACAATGAGCAGTTCTTC.

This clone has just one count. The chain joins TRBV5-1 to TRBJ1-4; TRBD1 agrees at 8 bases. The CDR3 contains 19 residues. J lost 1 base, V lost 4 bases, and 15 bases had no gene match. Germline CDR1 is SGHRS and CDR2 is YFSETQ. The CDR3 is CASSRGTGGIEITNEKLFF. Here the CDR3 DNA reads TGCGCCAGCAGCCGAGGGACAGGCGGGATCGAAATAACTAATGAAAAACTGTTTTTT.

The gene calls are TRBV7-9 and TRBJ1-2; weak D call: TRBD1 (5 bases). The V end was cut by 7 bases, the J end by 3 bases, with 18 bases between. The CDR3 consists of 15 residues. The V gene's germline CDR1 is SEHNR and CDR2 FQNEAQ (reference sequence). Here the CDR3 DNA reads TGTGCCAGCACCCCTAGCGGGGGAGGGGACTATGGCTACACCTTC. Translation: CASTPSGGGDYGYTF.